What follows are 13 T cell receptor beta chains derived from one specimen sequenced in a study of T-cell memory formation after mild COVID-19. Using its own MiXCR run on the 5' RACE reads, TCRdb lists one record per CDR3 protein. Of under 200,000 distinct CDR3 sequences listed, roughly 31% are singletons. Input material: PBMCs or a T cell subset sorted from them (not recorded which). The origin of the receptors is an adult woman who had mild COVID-19 (a few samples of this study predate the infection). Cell type and time point are not known.

This clonotype was seen at least ten times. The V call is TRBV12-3 or TRBV12-4, the J call TRBJ2-1; D gene ambiguous. The CDR3 loop spans 11 amino acids. V was cut by 4 bases and J by 2 bases, with 0 bases left in between. The CDR3 region is CASSSYNEQFF. The CDR3 bases are TGTGCCAGCAGTTCCTACAATGAGCAGTTCTTC.

This clonotype was detected a few times. This sequence joins TRBV28 and TRBJ2-3, with D unresolved. The germline V gene has CDR1 MDHEN and CDR2 SYDVKM. Trimming shortened V by 6 bases and J by 2 bases, and 12 bases separated the two germline ends. The CDR3 is made up of 14 amino acids. CDR3 region: CASRSHSLTDTQYF. The CDR3 nucleotides are TGTGCCAGCAGGTCTCACTCCCTCACAGATACGCAGTATTTT.

The V gene is TRBV28, the J gene TRBJ2-1, with 12 bases matching TRBD1. With V trimmed by 5 bases and J by 7 bases, 9 bases remained unmatched. The CDR3 has 16 amino acids. From germline, CDR1 is MDHEN and CDR2 SYDVKM. This CDR3 reads CASSTPGTGGRNEQFF. The CDR3 DNA is TGTGCCAGCAGTACCCCCGGGACAGGGGGCAGGAATGAGCAGTTCTTC.

CDR3 in amino acids: CASSLSVSASSYNEQFF. In nucleotides, the CDR3 is TGTGCCAGCAGCTTATCCGTTAGCGCTAGCTCCTACAATGAGCAGTTCTTC. This rearrangement joins TRBV7-8 to TRBJ2-1; D is perhaps TRBD2 (5 bases). The CDR3 is 17 amino acids. Germline V CDR1 and CDR2: SGHVS, FQNEAQ. Trimming cost V 2 bases and J 0 bases, with 14 bases left between them.

This clonotype was found a few times. The chain recombines TRBV12-3 or TRBV12-4 with TRBJ2-3; the match to TRBD1 covers 8 bases. The CDR3 is 15 amino acids. The V gene end was trimmed by 4 bases and the J gene end by 6 bases; junction bases not matched to a gene: 9. The CDR3 DNA sequence: TGTGCCAGCAGTTCCCGGACAGGGTCCTGGGATACGCAGTATTTT. Residues: CASSSRTGSWDTQYF.

There are a few counts of this clonotype. The V call is TRBV3-1, the J call TRBJ2-2; 9 bases map to TRBD1. V trimming: 1 base; J trimming: 4 bases; junction bases outside the gene matches: 7. Germline V gives CDR1 LGHDT, CDR2 YNNKEL (reference sequence). The CDR3 extends over 17 amino acids. As DNA, the CDR3 is TGTGCCAGCAGCCAAGCTCCGGGACAGGGAGGCACCGGGGAGCTGTTTTTT. The encoded protein is CASSQAPGQGGTGELFF.

The table lists this clonotype with a few counts. The V and J genes are TRBV4-1 and TRBJ2-5; TRBD2 agrees at 7 bases. This CDR3 is built from 17 residues. V lost 4 bases to trimming and J lost 5 bases; unmatched junction nucleotides: 16. From germline, CDR1 is MGHRA and CDR2 YSYEKL. The CDR3 DNA follows: TGCGCCAGCAGCCGCGTCCCGGGACTTCTTAGCGGGGAGACCCAGTACTTC. Protein sequence: CASSRVPGLLSGETQYF.

The chain combines TRBV29-1 with TRBJ2-3; 8 bases are a match to TRBD2. Unmatched junction bases numbered 10, after V lost 3 bases and J lost 2 bases. Germline CDR1 and CDR2: SQVTM and ANQGSEA. This CDR3 has 16 residues. CDR3 amino acids: CSVDGSSGMITDTQYF. DNA of the CDR3: TGCAGCGTTGACGGTAGTAGCGGGATGATCACAGATACGCAGTATTTT.

This chain connects TRBV10-3 to TRBJ1-5; possibly TRBD1 for D (5 bases). Germline CDR1 reads ENHRY; CDR2 reads SYGVKD. Trimming left V 10 bases short and J 3 bases short, with 13 bases between. This CDR3 region has 13 residues. The CDR3 region is CATHRDYNQPQHF. CDR3 nucleotides: TGTGCCACCCACCGGGACTACAATCAGCCCCAGCATTTT.

This chain joins TRBV4-2 and TRBJ2-5; tentatively, D is TRBD2 (5 bases). The germline V and J ends were trimmed by 2 bases and 4 bases, with 11 bases remaining between them. The CDR3 is made up of 14 amino acids. Germline CDR1 reads LGHNA; CDR2 reads YNFKEQ. The CDR3 sequence: CASSQTEGGETQYF. For the CDR3, the DNA is TGTGCCAGCAGCCAAACAGAGGGTGGAGAGACCCAGTACTTC.

This clonotype was recorded a few times. V is TRBV27 and J is TRBJ1-4; TRBD1 matches at 8 bases. Germline lookup yields CDR1 MNHEY and CDR2 SMNVEV (reference sequence). V lost 3 bases to trimming and J lost 5 bases; unmatched junction nucleotides: 2. There are 14 residues in the CDR3. The CDR3 spells CASSFRDRNEKLFF. CDR3 nucleotide sequence: TGTGCCAGCAGTTTCCGGGACAGGAATGAAAAACTGTTTTTT.

This rearrangement joins TRBV7-9 to TRBJ2-1, with TRBD1 matching 11 bases. The CDR3 covers 14 residues. The V gene's germline CDR1 is SEHNR and CDR2 FQNEAQ (reference sequence). V dropped 11 bases and J dropped 6; count of bases not matched to a gene: 9. In DNA, the CDR3 is TGTGCCTCTTGGACAGGGGGCATTGCCAATGAGCAGTTCTTC. Its protein product is CASWTGGIANEQFF.

The chain couples TRBV12-3 or TRBV12-4 to TRBJ1-1; 8 bases are a match to TRBD1. The V segment lost 4 bases and the J segment 1 base; nucleotides outside the gene matches: 2. The CDR3 loop spans 14 amino acids. The CDR3 reads CASSSTGANTEAFF. The CDR3 bases are TGTGCCAGCAGTTCGACAGGGGCGAACACTGAAGCTTTCTTT.